Below are 19 T cell receptor beta chains sequenced from a single sample in a study of CD8 T cells in ankylosing spondylitis. Each CDR3 protein gets one entry after TCRdb re-called the 5' RACE reads with MiXCR. The table includes 300,000 to 350,000 distinct CDR3 sequences, approximately 10% detected once. Input material: blood, either unsorted or a sorted T cell fraction (not recorded which). Receptors were obtained from a female donor with ankylosing spondylitis or in good health (not recorded which).

This clonotype has at least ten counts. The chain is built from TRBV9 and TRBJ1-2, with 8 nucleotides matching TRBD1. V was pared by 3 bases and J by 5 bases, with 9 bases of the junction left unmatched. From germline, CDR1 is SGDLS and CDR2 YYNGEE. This CDR3 has 15 amino acids. The CDR3 DNA reads as TGTGCCAGCAGCGAGGGTGGACAGGGACGGTATGGCTACACCTTC. Protein product: CASSEGGQGRYGYTF.

This clonotype occurred many times. The chain joins TRBV5-1 to TRBJ2-3, with 9 bases fitting TRBD2. The J segment lost 2 bases and the V segment lost 0 bases, leaving 7 bases of the junction unmatched. The CDR3 runs to 17 residues. Germline V gene lookup returns CDR1 SGHRS and CDR2 YFSETQ. CDR3 nucleotides: TGCGCCAGCAGCTTGGCCTCTAGCGGGAATCCCACAGATACGCAGTATTTT. It yields the protein CASSLASSGNPTDTQYF.

The sample holds many counts of this clonotype. The V gene is TRBV27, the J gene TRBJ2-1, with 8 bases matching TRBD2. V lost 2 bases and J lost 0; bases outside the gene matches: 6. Looked up from germline, CDR1 is MNHEY and CDR2 is SMNVEV (reference sequence). There are 17 residues in the CDR3. This CDR3 is CASSLRASGFSYNEQFF. The CDR3 nucleotides are TGTGCCAGCAGTTTACGGGCTAGCGGGTTCTCCTACAATGAGCAGTTCTTC.

This clonotype was detected ten times or more. The V and J genes are TRBV28 and TRBJ1-1; the match to TRBD1 covers 9 bases. CDR1 is MDHEN, CDR2 SYDVKM, per germline. The CDR3 runs to 16 residues. Trimming removed 6 bases from V and 3 bases from J; junction bases left unmatched: 11. CDR3: CASSHSPGQGDTEAFF. The CDR3 bases are TGTGCCAGCAGCCACAGCCCGGGACAGGGAGACACTGAAGCTTTCTTT.

This clonotype was seen repeatedly, ten times or more. V gene TRBV5-6 combines with J gene TRBJ1-5; TRBD1 might be the D (5 bases). The CDR3 runs to 13 residues. V lost 1 base, J lost 4 bases, and 6 bases lay in between. In germline, CDR1 is SGHDT, CDR2 YYEEEE. As DNA, the CDR3 is TGTGCCAGCAGCTTGCGACAGAATCAGCCCCAGCATTTT. Translating gives CASSLRQNQPQHF.

This clonotype has only a few counts. V usage is TRBV20-1 and J usage is TRBJ2-1; 15 nucleotides agree with TRBD2. Germline trimming cut 3 bases from V and 9 bases from J; bases unmatched to any gene: 9. Germline values: CDR1 DFQATT, CDR2 SNEGSKA (reference sequence). The CDR3 is 16 residues long. The CDR3 DNA reads as TGCAGTGCTAGGGGCCTCGGACTAGCGGGAGGGAGTGAGCAGTTCTTC. It codes for CSARGLGLAGGSEQFF.

The chain couples TRBV4-3 to TRBJ1-4, with D unclear. With 1 base removed from V and 0 bases from J, the gap between germline ends came to 9 bases. This CDR3 has 16 amino acids. CDR1 is LGHNA, CDR2 YSLEER, per germline. The CDR3 region has the DNA TGCGCCAGCAGCCAAGTTGCGGTTTCAACTAATGAAAAACTGTTTTTT. Protein sequence: CASSQVAVSTNEKLFF.

This clonotype has ten or more counts. The chain recombines TRBV4-3 with TRBJ2-1, with no clear D. The CDR3 extends over 15 amino acids. V was pared by 0 bases and J by 4 bases, with 10 bases between. Germline CDR1 reads LGHNA; CDR2 reads YSLEER. CDR3 sequence reads: CASSQDLSPYNEQFF. The DNA for the CDR3 is TGCGCCAGCAGCCAAGATCTTAGCCCTTACAATGAGCAGTTCTTC.

In its sample, this clonotype was seen many times. The genes are TRBV10-3 and TRBJ2-3, with a weak D call TRBD2 (6 bases). CDR3 length: 14 amino acids. Germline V lookup: CDR1 ENHRY, CDR2 SYGVKD. The germline V and J ends were trimmed by 4 bases and 1 base, with 9 bases remaining between them. CDR3 DNA sequence: TGTGCCATCAGTGGGGCTAGCGGCACAGATACGCAGTATTTT. Translating it yields CAISGASGTDTQYF.

This clonotype was observed at least ten times. V is TRBV5-1 and J is TRBJ2-1; a possible D gene is TRBD1 (8 bases). Trimming shortened V by 4 bases and J by 5 bases, and 13 bases separated the two germline ends. This CDR3 comprises 14 residues. Per germline, CDR1 SGHRS and CDR2 YFSETQ. CDR3 loop: CASSTGGGNNEQFF. In nucleotides, the CDR3 is TGCGCCAGCAGCACAGGGGGGGGAAACAATGAGCAGTTCTTC.

This clonotype was counted many times. This chain links TRBV20-1 with TRBJ2-5; D gene uncertain. The V end was cut by 0 bases, the J end by 1 base, with 3 bases between. The CDR3 consists of 12 residues. Germline V CDR1 and CDR2: DFQATT, SNEGSKA (reference sequence). The CDR3 DNA follows: TGCAGTGCTAGAGAGGGCCAAGAGACCCAGTACTTC. Translated, it gives CSAREGQETQYF.

This clonotype was seen ten or more times. V is TRBV6-5 and J is TRBJ1-2; the D gene is possibly TRBD1 (5 bases). The CDR3 has 14 residues. CDR1 and CDR2 from the germline V gene are MNHEY and SVGAGI. V was cut by 2 bases and J by 7 bases, with 14 bases left in between. DNA for the CDR3: TGTGCCAGCAGTTACAGTAGGGTCCAGGGTGGCTACACCTTC. This encodes CASSYSRVQGGYTF.

At least ten counts were recorded for this clonotype. This chain links TRBV9 with TRBJ2-3; tentatively, D is TRBD1 (6 bases). The length of the CDR3 is 14 residues. The V end lost 2 bases, the J end lost 5 bases, and 12 bases lay between the germline ends. Germline V gives CDR1 SGDLS, CDR2 YYNGEE. CDR3 amino acids: CASSVGAVGDTQYF. The CDR3 region has the DNA TGTGCCAGCAGCGTGGGGGCGGTGGGAGATACGCAGTATTTT.

There are a few counts of this clonotype. CDR3 bases: TGTGCCAGCAGCTTAATCTTCTCAAGGGTCTCTGGGGCCAACGTCCTGACTTTC. Its translation: CASSLIFSRVSGANVLTF. The chain employs TRBV11-2 and TRBJ2-6; D remains unclear. Per germline, CDR1 SGHAT and CDR2 FQNNGV. The CDR3 extends over 18 amino acids. Trimming shortened V by 2 bases and J by 0 bases, and 14 bases separated the two germline ends.

This clonotype was observed many times. The chain couples TRBV12-3 or TRBV12-4 to TRBJ2-3, with unresolved D. The CDR3 runs to 12 residues. Trimming took off 6 bases at V and 10 bases at J, with 14 bases between the two ends. The CDR3 sequence: CASRPAGVAQYF. The CDR3 coding sequence is TGTGCCAGCAGACCCGCTGGAGTAGCGCAGTATTTT.

About this clonotype itself: Germline and junction disagree at one end, which may indicate a read error. This sequence joins TRBV7-2 and TRBJ2-1; no reliable D call. Germline loops: CDR1 SGHTA, CDR2 FQGNSA. The CDR3 is 13 residues long. DNA for the CDR3: TGTACCAGCAACTTAATCCCAAACAATGAGCAGTTCTTC. It specifies CTSNLIPNNEQFF.

This clonotype has only a few counts. The genes are TRBV27 and TRBJ1-2; tentatively, D is TRBD1 (6 bases). CDR3 length: 14 residues. V was clipped by 6 bases and J by 5 bases, with 16 bases between them. Per the germline V gene, CDR1 is MNHEY and CDR2 is SMNVEV (reference sequence). The CDR3 loop reads CASSYRDFRYGYTF. CDR3 DNA sequence: TGTGCCAGCAGCTACAGGGATTTCAGATATGGCTACACCTTC.

This clonotype occurred a few times. One base away lies a much larger clone, so this may be a sequencing read error. This chain uses TRBV10-3 with TRBJ1-2; weak D call: TRBD1 (6 bases). The CDR3 has 14 amino acids. CDR1 ENHRY and CDR2 SYGVKD come from the germline V gene. The chain's CDR3 is CAISPNTGNYGDTF. Here the CDR3 DNA reads TGTGCCATCAGCCCAAACACAGGGAACTATGGCGACACCTTC.

In its sample, this clonotype was seen once. This may be a read error: a much more frequent sequence differs by one nucleotide. The chain has TRBV5-1 and TRBJ2-1; D is possibly TRBD1 (6 bases). V gave up 3 bases and J gave up 7 bases, with 20 bases separating them. Germline V gives CDR1 SGHRS, CDR2 YFSETQ. CDR3 length: 16 residues. This CDR3 is CASSSLRDTRENEQFF. For the CDR3, the DNA is TGCGCCAGCAGCTCCCTCCGGGACACGAGAGAGAATGAGCAGTTCTTC.